This T cell receptor beta chain derives from a study of control samples from healthy donors and cancer patients (TCRdb year 2020). Via the germline V gene, CDR1 is SGHDT and CDR2 YYEEEE. The CDR3, from cysteine to phenylalanine, totals 12 residues. Only the CDR3 portion is preserved as DNA: 36 bases, with reading frame beginning at the first base. V gives up 2 bases and J gives up 6 bases, and the segment between their germline ends measures 6 bases. About this clone: Its antigen remains undetermined. Base-call qualities are not available, and no considerably larger clone is one nucleotide away.

The library was obtained by the immunoSEQ multiplex PCR assay. The table was pulled from immuneACCESS by TCRdb, which kept in-frame rearrangements only. Such tables lose some clones; where checked, under half of the loss comes from unresolved V genes, and the rest has no known cause. This sample lists approximately 150,000 clones; approximately 94% were detected once. The ten largest clones capture around 13% of the sample. Sequenced material: blood. The chain links TRBV5-6 with TRBJ1-5; a confident D gene designation cannot be given. The sequence was obtained from a man in his forties or fifties in good health. The base sequence is TGTGCCAGCAGCTTACTAGGTCAGCCCCAGCATTTT. Translated, it gives CASSLLGQPQHF.